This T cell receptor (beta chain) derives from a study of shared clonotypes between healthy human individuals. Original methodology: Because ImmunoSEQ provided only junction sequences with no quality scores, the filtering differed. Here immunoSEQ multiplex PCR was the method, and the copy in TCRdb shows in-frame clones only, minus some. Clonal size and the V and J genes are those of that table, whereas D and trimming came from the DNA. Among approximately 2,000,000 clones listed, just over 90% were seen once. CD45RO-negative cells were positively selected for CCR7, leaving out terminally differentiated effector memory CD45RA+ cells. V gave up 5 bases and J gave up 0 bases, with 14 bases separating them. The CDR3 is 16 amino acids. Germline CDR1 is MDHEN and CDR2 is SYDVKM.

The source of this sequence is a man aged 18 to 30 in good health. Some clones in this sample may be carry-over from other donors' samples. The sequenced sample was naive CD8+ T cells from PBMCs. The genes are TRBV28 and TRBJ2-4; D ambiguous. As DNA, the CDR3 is TGTGCCAGCAGTATCCCCCGGTCGGTAGCCAAAAACATTCAGTACTTC. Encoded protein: CASSIPRSVAKNIQYF. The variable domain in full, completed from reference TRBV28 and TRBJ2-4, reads DVKVTQSSRYLVKRTGEKVFLECVQDMDHENMFWYRQDPGLGLRLIYFSYDVKMKEKGDIPEGYSVSREKKERFSLILESASTNQTSMYLCASSIPRSVAKNIQYFGAGTRLSVL.